This TCR beta chain was sequenced during a study of beta chain features in type 1 diabetes. Study observations and caveats: Cells with high TCR expression could be over-represented by cDNA sequencing.

For this clone: Antigen: not known.

Each of the sorted populations had a purity greater than 95%. The isolated RNA, all of it, was reverse transcribed, so expressed TCRB transcripts were what got sequenced. About 3.6 million reads were obtained on average from naive, central memory and regulatory T cell samples. Only in-frame clones appear in the TCRdb table, and some are missing; sequencing was by immunoSEQ multiplex PCR. The sample carries 680,000 or so clones, roughly a sixth recorded once. V was cut by 3 bases and J by 7 bases, with 6 bases left in between. CDR3 length: 11 residues. CDR1 LNHDA and CDR2 SQIVND come from the germline V gene (reference sequence).

The TCR originated in a man between 18 and 35 years old in good health. V gene TRBV19 combines with J gene TRBJ1-1; D not certain. Sequencing input: naive CD4+ T cells from blood. This CDR3 reads CASSMAYEAFF. In nucleotides, the CDR3 is TGTGCCAGTAGTATGGCCTATGAAGCTTTCTTT.